One sample yielded the 7 T cell receptor beta chains listed below, sequenced in a study of vaccination and CD4 T cells after COVID-19. With the Oncomine TCR Beta short-read assay, DNA from cultured CD4+ T cells was sequenced. TCRdb fed the PCR reads into MiXCR, producing one record per CDR3 protein. The sample holds about 9,600 distinct CDR3 sequences, approximately 25% seen once. Noted treatment: roughly 10-day PBMC culture with coronavirus spike peptide pools or control peptides (ViraFEST assay). Antigens for these TCRs are unknown. This material consisted of CD4+ T cells from blood, cultured in vitro, taken before SARS-CoV-2 vaccination. Receptors were obtained from a human donor who received a COVID-19 vaccine.

This clonotype was seen more than once but under ten times. This chain links TRBV5-1 with TRBJ1-2; D might be TRBD1 (5 bases). The CDR3 spans 15 residues. Germline CDR1 is SGHRS and CDR2 is YFSETQ. Between the trimmed V and J ends, which lost 2 bases and 8 bases, there was a span of 19 bases. In DNA, the CDR3 is TGCGCCAGCAGCTTATCAGGGCCCACCCTCCGGGGCTACACCTTC. Protein: CASSLSGPTLRGYTF.

V is TRBV7-9 and J is TRBJ2-7; maybe TRBD1 (6 bases). The germline CDR1 and CDR2 sequences are SEHNR and FQNEAQ (reference sequence). This CDR3 region has 14 residues. V dropped 5 bases and J dropped 6 bases, with 17 bases sitting between them. CDR3 bases: TGTGCCAGCAGCCCCCAGGGGCGAGATGGCGAGCAGTACTTC. Amino acids: CASSPQGRDGEQYF.

The CDR3 is CASSESGTGNSPLHF. The DNA of the CDR3 is TGTGCCAGCAGTGAATCCGGGACAGGGAATTCACCCCTCCACTTT. The gene calls are TRBV25-1 and TRBJ1-6; TRBD1 aligns across 9 bases. CDR1 and CDR2 from the germline V gene are MGHDK and SYGVNS. The CDR3 contains 15 residues. Unmatched junction bases numbered 2, after V lost 1 base and J lost 7 bases.

This clonotype has more than one count but fewer than ten. The chain links TRBV11-1 to TRBJ2-5; D gene ambiguous. Germline CDR1 reads SGHAT; CDR2 reads FQDESV (reference sequence). V was shortened by 3 bases and J by 5 bases, with 7 bases between the two germline ends. The CDR3 runs 12 residues. The CDR3 protein is CASSLVAETQYF. DNA of the CDR3: TGTGCCAGCAGCTTGGTGGCGGAGACCCAGTACTTC. The whole variable domain, remainder taken from reference TRBV11-1 and TRBJ2-5, is EAEVAQSPRYKITEKSQAVAFWCDPISGHATLYWYRQILGQGPELLVQFQDESVVDDSQLPKDRFSAERLKGVDSTLKIQPAELGDSAMYLCASSLVAETQYFGPGTRLLVL.

In its sample, this clonotype is medium-sized. The rearrangement links TRBV21-1 to TRBJ1-2; the D segment call TRBD1 is taken from the table without a DNA check. TRBV21-1 is termed a pseudogene. The CDR3 extends over 17 amino acids. The CDR3, as DNA: TGTGCCAGCAGCCCGGGGCCGGGGGGGGCACTGGACTATGGCTACACCTTC. Translated: CASSPGPGGALDYGYTF.

The chain joins TRBV7-9 to TRBJ2-7; tentatively, D is TRBD2 (6 bases). V lost 7 bases and J 6 bases, leaving 16 bases between the germline ends. The germline CDR1 and CDR2 sequences are SEHNR and FQNEAQ (reference sequence). The CDR3 totals 13 residues. CDR3 DNA sequence: TGTGCCAGCAATAAGGCTAGCGAGGGCGAGCAGTACTTC. Encoded protein: CASNKASEGEQYF.

The chain links TRBV10-1 to TRBJ1-1, with TRBD1 matching over 9 bases. Looked up from germline, CDR1 is WNHNN and CDR2 is SYGVQD (reference sequence). The V gene end was trimmed by 0 bases and the J gene end by 6 bases; junction bases not matched to a gene: 8. This CDR3 comprises 16 residues. In nucleotides, the CDR3 is TGCGCCAGCAGTGAGTCGGTAACAGGGGGCTCGGCTGAAGCTTTCTTT. This gives the protein CASSESVTGGSAEAFF.